This T cell receptor beta chain was captured in a study of T cells in Graves' hyperthyroidism and ophthalmopathy. This clonotype was recorded a few times. A read error may explain this, as a much larger clone is one base away. TCR beta CDR3 sequences were amplified from RNA transcripts. HTBI primers were used for first-round RT-PCR of the TCR CDR3. MiXCR, run by TCRdb on the multiplex PCR reads, gives a single entry per CDR3 protein. The table lists hundreds of thousands of distinct CDR3 sequences, 15% to 20% of them singletons, with around 4% in the top ten. This CDR3 comprises 13 residues. Unmatched junction bases numbered 11, after V lost 11 bases and J lost 6 bases. Germline CDR1 is SNHLY and CDR2 is FYNNEI.

This clonotype originated in a woman aged 25-40 years with Graves' hyperthyroidism. The sample taken for sequencing was blood. The rearrangement uses TRBV2 and TRBJ2-5, with 8 bases fitting TRBD1. CDR3 in amino acids: CAGTWTGSQTQYF. The DNA for the CDR3 is TGTGCCGGTACCTGGACAGGGAGCCAGACCCAGTACTTC.